This T cell receptor (beta chain) was retrieved from a study of blood T cell repertoires in COVID-19. This clone has a single count. The data were produced by immunoSEQ multiplex PCR, yet TCRdb's version contains in-frame clones alone and is incomplete. The repertoire holds about 150,000 clones, with roughly 86% as singletons. In germline, CDR1 is SNHLY, CDR2 FYNNEI. The length of the CDR3 is 14 residues. V shed 3 bases and J 7 bases; nucleotides not matched to a gene: 4. The clonotype was recovered from a human donor with acute or convalescent COVID-19. The donor label of this sample is uncertain. The chain joins TRBV2 to TRBJ2-1; 9 bases agree with TRBD1. Sequenced material: peripheral blood. This chain's CDR3 is CASSEFGTGNEQFF. The CDR3 DNA reads as TGTGCCAGCAGTGAGTTCGGGACAGGGAATGAGCAGTTCTTC. Full variable domain (remainder filled in from reference TRBV2 and TRBJ2-1): EPEVTQTPSHQVTQMGQEVILRCVPISNHLYFYWYRQILGQKVEFLVSFYNNEISEKSEIFDDQFSVERPDGSNFTLKIRSTKLEDSAMYFCASSEFGTGNEQFFGPGTRLTVL.